This T cell receptor beta chain originates from a study of shared clonotypes between healthy human individuals. Study information: Donors consisted of a couple of women and a few men between 18 and 49.

Every donor was a Caucasian adult from Nashville, Tennessee. Regarding the study as a whole: Between a handful of donors, naive CD4 clonotypes were shared at a level of around 4.8%. Rarefaction indicated that sorted-subset sequencing remained incomplete although depth was large.

The repertoire was sequenced with immunoSEQ multiplex PCR; TCRdb's copy has only in-frame clones and lacks some. Of 950,000 to 1,100,000 clones in the sample, 70% to 80% were seen once. The CDR3 is 15 residues long. From germline, CDR1 is LNHNV and CDR2 YYDKDF (reference sequence). V was clipped by 0 bases and J by 4 bases; unmatched bases: 2. This clone was picked up a small number of times. Its antigen remains unknown. Sequencing was performed on memory CD4+ T cells from PBMCs. The subset is: CD45RA-negative fraction. This chain joins TRBV15 and TRBJ2-1; the match to TRBD1 covers 8 bases. The TCR sequence derives from a man aged 18 to 30 in good health. Some clones in this sample may be carry-over from other donors' samples. CDR3 sequence: CATSRDRGLYNEQFF. In nucleotides, the CDR3 is TGTGCCACCAGCAGAGACAGGGGGCTTTACAATGAGCAGTTCTTC.